This T cell receptor beta chain was sequenced for a study of blood T cell repertoires in COVID-19. CDR1 is SGHTA and CDR2 is FQGNSA in the germline V gene. Trimming took off 8 bases at V and 4 bases at J, with 13 bases between the two ends. CDR3 length: 13 amino acids. The assay was immunoSEQ multiplex PCR, and TCRdb's table has in-frame clones only and misses some. In the table there are roughly 24,000 clones, 85% to 90% of which are singletons. Sequencing was carried out using peripheral blood. The chain carries TRBV7-2 and TRBJ2-3; a weak D match, TRBD1 (5 bases). This TCR came from a man aged 65 to 85 with COVID-19, enrolled during active disease. The CDR3 spells CASSFKGADTQYF. The CDR3 bases are TGTGCCAGCTCTTTCAAAGGGGCAGATACGCAGTATTTT.